This T cell receptor (beta chain) comes out of a study of T cells in narcolepsy. TCRdb's copy holds only in-frame clones and misses some; the assay was immunoSEQ multiplex PCR. This sample has tens of thousands of clones, with roughly 80% found just once. General observations from the study: Blood of same and different patients, but not healthy controls, reportedly held recurring autoreactive clonotypes. Autoreactive clone sequences were missing from some blood memory CD4+ repertoires. Comparing one patient's CSF and blood CD4+ clonotypes highlighted HCRT- and TRIB2-specific autoreactive clonotypes.

As regards this clone: The antigen is not known.

In germline, CDR1 is ENHRY, CDR2 SYGVKD. The CDR3 has 13 amino acids. Trimming pared 11 bases from V and 11 bases from J, leaving 25 bases between. The sequenced material came from CD45RA- memory CD4+ T cells from PBMCs. The chain is built from TRBV10-3 and TRBJ2-7; D is perhaps TRBD1 or TRBD2 (5 bases each). This receptor was identified in a human donor with narcolepsy. CDR3 amino acids: CASTGTTGVWKYF. The CDR3 region has the DNA TGTGCCTCCACGGGGACGACGGGTGTGTGGAAGTACTTC.